Described below is a single T cell receptor beta chain sequence and its context. Its antigen is as yet unknown. The data were obtained in a study of PD-1 blockade in classical Hodgkin lymphoma. Study in general: Patients were given intravenous nivolumab, 3 mg/kg, every 2 weeks.

Regarding the study as a whole: Baseline diversity was lower in partial responders and progressors than complete responders.

The CDR3 loop spans 17 amino acids. The V gene's germline CDR1 is SEHNR and CDR2 FQNEAQ (reference sequence). V was shortened by 0 bases and J by 4 bases, with 18 bases between the two germline ends. The protocol was immunoSEQ multiplex PCR, while the TCRdb copy is restricted to in-frame clones and leaves out a portion. The table has roughly 96,000 clones, 93% seen once. Specified time point: cycle 4 day 1 (C4D1), after more than five weeks of nivolumab. Every single patient, without exception, relapsed after autologous stem cell transplantation, and brentuximab vedotin exposure varied. The material sequenced was peripheral blood mononuclear cells (PBMCs), taken before the fourth cycle of nivolumab. The TCR originated in a human donor with classical Hodgkin lymphoma. The rearrangement joins TRBV7-9 to TRBJ1-2, with a possible D match to TRBD1 (5 bases). Here the CDR3 DNA reads TGTGCCAGCAGCTTAGCGGGACTACCATCCGGCGTCTATGGCTACACCTTC. Its protein product is CASSLAGLPSGVYGYTF.